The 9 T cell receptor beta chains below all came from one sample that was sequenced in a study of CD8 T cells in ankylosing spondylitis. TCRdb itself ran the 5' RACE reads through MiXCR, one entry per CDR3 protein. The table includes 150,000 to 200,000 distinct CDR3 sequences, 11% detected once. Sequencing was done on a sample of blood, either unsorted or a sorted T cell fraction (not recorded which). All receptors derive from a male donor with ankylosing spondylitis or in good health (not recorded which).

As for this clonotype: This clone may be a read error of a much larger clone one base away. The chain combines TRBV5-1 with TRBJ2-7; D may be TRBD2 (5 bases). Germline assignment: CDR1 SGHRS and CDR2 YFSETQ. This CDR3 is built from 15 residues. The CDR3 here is CVSSLDWGWRYEQYF. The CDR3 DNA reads TGCGTCAGCAGCTTGGACTGGGGTTGGAGATACGAGCAGTACTTC. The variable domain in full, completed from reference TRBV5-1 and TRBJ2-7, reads KAGVTQTPRYLIKTRGQQVTLSCSPISGHRSVSWYQQTPGQGLQFLFEYFSETQRNKGNFPGRFSGRQFSNSRSEMNVSTLELGDSALYLCVSSLDWGWRYEQYFGPGTRLTVT.

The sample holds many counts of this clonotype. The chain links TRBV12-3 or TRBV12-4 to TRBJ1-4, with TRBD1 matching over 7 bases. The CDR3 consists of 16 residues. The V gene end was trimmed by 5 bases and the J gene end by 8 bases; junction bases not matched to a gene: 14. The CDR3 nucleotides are TGTGCCAGCAGTCCTGGTCAGGGGGGACCTTTAGAAAAACTGTTTTTT. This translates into CASSPGQGGPLEKLFF.

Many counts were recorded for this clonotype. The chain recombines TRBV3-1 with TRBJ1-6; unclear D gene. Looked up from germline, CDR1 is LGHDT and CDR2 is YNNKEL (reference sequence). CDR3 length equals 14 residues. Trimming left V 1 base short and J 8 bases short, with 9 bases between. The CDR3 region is CASSQGEHHSPLHF. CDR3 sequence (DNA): TGTGCCAGCAGCCAAGGGGAACATCATTCACCCCTCCACTTT.

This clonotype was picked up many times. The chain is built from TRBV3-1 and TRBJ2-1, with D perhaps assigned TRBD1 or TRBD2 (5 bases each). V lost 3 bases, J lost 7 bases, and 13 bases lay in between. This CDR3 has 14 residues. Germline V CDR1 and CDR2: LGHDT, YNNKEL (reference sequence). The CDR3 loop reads CASSQQTWGNEQFF. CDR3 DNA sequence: TGTGCCAGCAGCCAGCAGACGTGGGGGAATGAGCAGTTCTTC.

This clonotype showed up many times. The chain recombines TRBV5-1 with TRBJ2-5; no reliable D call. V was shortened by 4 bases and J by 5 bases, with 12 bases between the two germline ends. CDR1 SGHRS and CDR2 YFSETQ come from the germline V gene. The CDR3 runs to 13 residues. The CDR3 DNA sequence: TGCGCCAGCAGCCTCGGCTATAAGGAGACCCAGTACTTC. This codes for CASSLGYKETQYF. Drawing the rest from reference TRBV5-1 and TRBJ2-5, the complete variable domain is KAGVTQTPRYLIKTRGQQVTLSCSPISGHRSVSWYQQTPGQGLQFLFEYFSETQRNKGNFPGRFSGRQFSNSRSEMNVSTLELGDSALYLCASSLGYKETQYFGPGTRLLVL.

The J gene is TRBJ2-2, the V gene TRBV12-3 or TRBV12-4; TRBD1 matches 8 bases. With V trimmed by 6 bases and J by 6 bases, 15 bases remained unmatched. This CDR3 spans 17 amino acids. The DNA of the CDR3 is TGTGCCAGCAGCCTGGCGGCAGGGGGCATGGTCGCCGGGGAGCTGTTTTTT. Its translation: CASSLAAGGMVAGELFF.

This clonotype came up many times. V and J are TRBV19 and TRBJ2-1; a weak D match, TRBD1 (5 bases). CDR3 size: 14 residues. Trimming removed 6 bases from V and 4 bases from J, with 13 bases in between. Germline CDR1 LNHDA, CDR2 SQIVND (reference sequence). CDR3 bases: TGTGCCAGTAGATCACAGGACCAGTACAATGAGCAGTTCTTC. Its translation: CASRSQDQYNEQFF.

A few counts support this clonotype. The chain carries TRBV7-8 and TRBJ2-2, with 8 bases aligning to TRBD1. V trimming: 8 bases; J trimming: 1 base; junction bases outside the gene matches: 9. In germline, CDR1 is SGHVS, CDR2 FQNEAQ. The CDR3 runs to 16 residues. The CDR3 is CASPIGGTGNTGELFF. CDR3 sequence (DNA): TGTGCCAGCCCAATTGGTGGGACAGGGAACACCGGGGAGCTGTTTTTT.

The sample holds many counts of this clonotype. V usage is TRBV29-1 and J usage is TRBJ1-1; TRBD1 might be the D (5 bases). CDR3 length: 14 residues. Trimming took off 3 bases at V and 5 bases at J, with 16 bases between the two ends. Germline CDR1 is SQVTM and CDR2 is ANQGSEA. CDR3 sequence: CSVDSQGWGTEAFF. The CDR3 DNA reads TGCAGCGTTGATTCACAAGGTTGGGGGACTGAAGCTTTCTTT.